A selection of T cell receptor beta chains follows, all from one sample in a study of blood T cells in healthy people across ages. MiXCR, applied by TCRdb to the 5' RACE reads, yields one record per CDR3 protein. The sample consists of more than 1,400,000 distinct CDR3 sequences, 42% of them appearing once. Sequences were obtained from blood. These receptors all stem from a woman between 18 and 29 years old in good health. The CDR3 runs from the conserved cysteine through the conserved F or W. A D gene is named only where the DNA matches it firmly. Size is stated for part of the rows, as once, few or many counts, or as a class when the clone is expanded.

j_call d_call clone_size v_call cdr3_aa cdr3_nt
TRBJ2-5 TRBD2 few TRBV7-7 CASSHGLAGKETQYF TGTGCTAGCAGCCACGGACTAGCGGGGAAAGAGACCCAGTACTTC
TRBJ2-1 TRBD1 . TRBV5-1 CASRRTGTGPYNEQFF TGCGCCAGCAGGAGAACCGGGACAGGGCCCTACAATGAGCAGTTCTTC
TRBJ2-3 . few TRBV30 CACSSGQVVTDTQYF TGTGCCTGCTCTTCTGGGCAGGTCGTGACAGATACGCAGTATTTT
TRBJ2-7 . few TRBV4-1 CASSQEGGEGPYNEQYF TGCGCCAGCAGCCAAGAAGGCGGGGAAGGCCCCTACAATGAGCAGTACTTC
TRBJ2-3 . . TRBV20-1 CSASGSGSSTDTQYF TGCAGTGCTAGTGGCTCGGGGAGCAGCACAGATACGCAGTATTTT
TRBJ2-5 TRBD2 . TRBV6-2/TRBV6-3 CASSYKGPGGGRRETQYF TGTGCCAGCAGTTATAAAGGCCCTGGAGGCGGGAGGAGAGAGACCCAGTACTTC
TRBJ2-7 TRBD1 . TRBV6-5 CASSPHRDSTGNEQYF TGTGCCAGCAGTCCTCACCGGGACAGTACTGGGAACGAGCAGTACTTC
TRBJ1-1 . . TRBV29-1 CSVVQGGRTEAFF TGCAGCGTCGTACAGGGAGGGAGAACTGAAGCTTTCTTT
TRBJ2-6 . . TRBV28 CASSLYWGSGANVLTF TGTGCCAGCAGTTTATATTGGGGCTCTGGGGCCAACGTCCTGACTTTC
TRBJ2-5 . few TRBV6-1 CASSEWANEETQYF TGTGCCAGCAGTGAATGGGCTAACGAAGAGACCCAGTACTTC
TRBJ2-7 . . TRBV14 CASRPRHESSYEQYF TGTGCCAGTCGCCCTCGACACGAGAGCTCCTACGAGCAGTACTTC
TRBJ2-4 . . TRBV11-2 CASSPRRGLQSSGQYF TGTGCCAGCAGCCCTCGCCGGGGCCTTCAATCATCTGGGCAGTACTTC
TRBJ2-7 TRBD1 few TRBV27 CASSPPGQGHEQYF TGTGCCAGCAGTCCGCCGGGACAGGGCCACGAGCAGTACTTC
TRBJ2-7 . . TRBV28 CASSVGQTDEQYF TGTGCCAGCAGTGTAGGGCAAACCGACGAGCAGTACTTC
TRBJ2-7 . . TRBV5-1 CASSHGRTYEQYF TGCGCCAGCAGCCACGGACGGACCTACGAGCAGTACTTC
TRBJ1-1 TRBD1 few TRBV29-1 CSATGQQNTEAFF TGCAGCGCAACGGGACAGCAGAACACTGAAGCTTTCTTT
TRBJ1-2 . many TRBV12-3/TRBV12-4 CASSPDRIYGYTF TGTGCCAGCAGCCCCGACAGGATCTATGGCTACACCTTC
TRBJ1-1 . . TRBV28 CASSLSYTEAFF TGTGCCAGCAGTTTGAGTTACACTGAAGCTTTCTTT
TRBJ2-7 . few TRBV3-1 CASSLGAVPYEQYF TGTGCCAGCAGCCTTGGAGCGGTGCCCTACGAGCAGTACTTC
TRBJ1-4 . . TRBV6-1 CASGRVTPEKLFF TGTGCCAGCGGCAGGGTAACGCCGGAAAAACTGTTTTTT
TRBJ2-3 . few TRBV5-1 CASSDRDLSTDTQYF TGCGCCAGCAGCGACCGGGACTTAAGCACAGATACGCAGTATTTT
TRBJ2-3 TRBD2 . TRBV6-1 CASSEGTSGIWDTQYF TGTGCCAGCAGTGAAGGGACTAGCGGGATATGGGATACGCAGTATTTT
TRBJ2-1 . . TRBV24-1 CATSDRWGKTNEQFF TGTGCCACCAGTGATCGCTGGGGCAAAACCAATGAGCAGTTCTTC
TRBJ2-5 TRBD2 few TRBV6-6 CASSWGTSGQEGTQYF TGTGCCAGCAGTTGGGGGACTAGCGGACAGGAGGGGACCCAGTACTTC
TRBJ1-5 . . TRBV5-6 CASSRSLGISNQPQHF TGTGCCAGCAGCCGCTCATTGGGCATTAGCAATCAGCCCCAGCATTTT
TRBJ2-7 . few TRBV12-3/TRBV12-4 CASSLARLGLYF TGTGCCAGCAGTTTAGCGAGACTAGGGCTGTACTTC
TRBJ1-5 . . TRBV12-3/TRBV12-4 CASMRQGNQSQHF TGTGCCAGCATGCGGCAGGGCAATCAGTCCCAGCATTTT
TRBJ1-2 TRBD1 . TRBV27 CASSHGTGALYYGYTF TGTGCCAGCAGTCACGGGACAGGGGCGCTATATTATGGCTACACCTTC
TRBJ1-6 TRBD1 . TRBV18 CASSRQGQASEALHF TGTGCCAGCTCACGCCAGGGACAGGCCAGTGAGGCCCTCCACTTT
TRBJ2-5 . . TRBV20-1 CSAVRGNSQETQYF TGCAGTGCCGTACGGGGGAATTCCCAAGAGACCCAGTACTTC
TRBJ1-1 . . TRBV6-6 CASSYSTRERTEAFF TGTGCCAGCAGTTACTCGACGCGGGAACGGACTGAAGCTTTCTTT